The 17 T cell receptor beta chains below come from one sample, sequenced in a study of blood T cell repertoires in COVID-19. TCRdb's table, derived via immunoSEQ multiplex PCR, lists solely in-frame clones and lacks some. The table records under 100,000 clones, around four fifths of them present only once. Input material: peripheral blood. These receptors were collected from a man aged 45 to 65 with acute or convalescent COVID-19.

V and J are TRBV9 and TRBJ1-2; D is unclear. The V gene's germline CDR1 is SGDLS and CDR2 YYNGEE. The CDR3 is 14 amino acids. Trimming shortened V by 5 bases and J by 4 bases, and 15 bases separated the two germline ends. The CDR3 coding sequence is TGTGCCAGCAGTAATGGGCAAGTCATCTATGGCTACACCTTC. It encodes CASSNGQVIYGYTF.

The V call is TRBV6-5, the J call TRBJ2-3, with 7 bases fitting TRBD2. Germline CDR1 reads MNHEY; CDR2 reads SVGAGI. J lost 3 bases, V lost 6 bases, and 9 bases had no gene match. The CDR3 extends over 15 amino acids. The CDR3: CASSLQAGPTDTQYF. CDR3 nucleotides: TGTGCCAGCAGCCTTCAAGCGGGGCCAACAGATACGCAGTATTTT.

The rearrangement joins TRBV5-5 to TRBJ1-3; the D is unclear. Germline V gives CDR1 SGHKS, CDR2 YYEKEE (reference sequence). V lost 4 bases and J 0 bases, leaving 11 bases between the germline ends. The CDR3 sequence is 15 residues long. CDR3 coding DNA: TGTGCCAGCAGCCCAACCTCTAACTCTGGAAACACCATATATTTT. Translating it yields CASSPTSNSGNTIYF.

The rearrangement links TRBV6-5 to TRBJ1-6, with 7 nucleotides matching TRBD1. This CDR3 is built from 16 residues. The junction had 10 bases not matched to a gene; V was cut back by 2 bases and J by 9 bases. CDR1 is MNHEY, CDR2 SVGAGI, per germline. Here the CDR3 DNA reads TGTGCCAGCAGTTACACGCCGACAGGGATGACTTCACCCCTCCACTTT. This sequence encodes CASSYTPTGMTSPLHF.

The CDR3 spells CASSKGQGLNTEAFF. CDR3 in DNA: TGTGCCAGCAGCAAGGGACAGGGCTTGAACACTGAAGCTTTCTTT. The chain is built from TRBV5-8 and TRBJ1-1; the match to TRBD1 covers 9 bases. V shed 4 bases, J shed 0 bases, and the junction held 4 bases outside the gene matches. The CDR3 covers 15 residues. Germline V CDR1 and CDR2: SGHTS, YDEGEE.

The chain carries TRBV28 and TRBJ1-1; D is unresolved. The CDR3 consists of 15 residues. Germline CDR1 MDHEN, CDR2 SYDVKM. Deletions cut 6 bases from V and 3 bases from J, with 17 bases between. The CDR3 spells CASSSAGPVDTEAFF. The CDR3 DNA reads TGTGCCAGCAGCTCCGCGGGCCCCGTCGACACTGAAGCTTTCTTT.

The genes are TRBV27 and TRBJ2-2, with 8 bases identical to TRBD1. Looked up from germline, CDR1 is MNHEY and CDR2 is SMNVEV (reference sequence). V lost 3 bases, J lost 5 bases, and 2 bases stayed unmatched. The CDR3 contains 14 residues. The CDR3 region is CASSFTGGTGELFF. CDR3 coding DNA: TGTGCCAGCAGTTTTACAGGGGGGACCGGGGAGCTGTTTTTT.

The V and J genes are TRBV30 and TRBJ1-4; D call uncertain. V was pared by 3 bases and J by 0 bases, with 11 bases between. The CDR3 has 15 amino acids. CDR1 is GTSNPN and CDR2 is SVGIG in the germline V gene (reference sequence). This chain's CDR3 is CAWSPPPATNEKLFF. The DNA for the CDR3 is TGTGCCTGGAGCCCCCCCCCGGCAACTAATGAAAAACTGTTTTTT. The full variable domain, completed using reference TRBV30 and TRBJ1-4, is SQTIHQWPATLVQPVGSPLSLECTVEGTSNPNLYWYRQAAGRGLQLLFYSVGIGQISSEVPQNLSASRPQDRQFILSSKKLLLSDSGFYLCAWSPPPATNEKLFFGSGTQLSVL.

Comments on this clone: A junction boundary mismatches the germline segment, possibly from a read error. The chain couples TRBV30 to TRBJ1-2; 8 bases fit TRBD1. The germline gives CDR1 GTSNPN, CDR2 SVGIG (reference sequence). The CDR3 runs to 11 residues. The CDR3 sequence: CAWSVQAGGSF. The CDR3 nucleotides read TGTGCCTGGAGTGTACAGGCAGGGGGCAGCTTC.

CDR3 amino acids: CASSPGQGANEQFF. The CDR3 DNA reads TGTGCCAGCTCACCGGGACAGGGGGCGAATGAGCAGTTCTTC. The rearrangement uses TRBV18 and TRBJ2-1; 12 bases are a match to TRBD1. Trimming at V came to 3 bases and at J to 7 bases, leaving 1 base not matched to a gene. From germline, CDR1 is KGHSH and CDR2 LQKENI. CDR3 length equals 14 residues.

The rearrangement links TRBV6-2 or TRBV6-3 to TRBJ1-1; D perhaps matches TRBD1 (5 bases). Trimming left V 3 bases short and J 4 bases short, with 12 bases between. The CDR3 consists of 14 residues. Germline values: CDR1 MNHEY, CDR2 SVGEGT. The CDR3 region has the DNA TGTGCCAGCAGTTATGGTTGGAGGGGCACTGAAGCTTTCTTT. The encoded protein is CASSYGWRGTEAFF.

This clone was detected a few times. The J gene is TRBJ1-3, the V gene TRBV15, with 7 bases aligning to TRBD1. CDR1 and CDR2 from the germline V gene are LNHNV and YYDKDF (reference sequence). V dropped 5 bases and J dropped 0; count of bases not matched to a gene: 7. This CDR3 region has 16 residues. The CDR3 is CATSFTGAYSGNTIYF. The DNA of the CDR3 is TGTGCCACCAGCTTTACAGGGGCGTACTCTGGAAACACCATATATTTT.

The chain carries TRBV30 and TRBJ2-1; D may be TRBD2 (6 bases). The CDR3 is made up of 11 amino acids. The ends were cut back, 5 bases at V and 8 bases at J, with 10 bases in the middle. Germline V lookup: CDR1 GTSNPN, CDR2 SVGIG (reference sequence). The DNA of the CDR3 is TGTGCCTGGGGGAGGTTGGATGAGCAGTTCTTC. It codes for CAWGRLDEQFF.

The chain has TRBV18 and TRBJ2-7; 9 positions agree with TRBD2. CDR1 and CDR2 from the germline V gene are KGHSH and LQKENI. V was clipped by 0 bases and J by 3 bases; unmatched bases: 12. The CDR3 sequence is 18 residues long. CDR3 amino acids: CASSPPRSLSGGLYEQYF. DNA for the CDR3: TGTGCCAGCTCACCACCGCGCTCCCTGAGCGGGGGGCTCTACGAGCAGTACTTC.

The chain carries TRBV3-1 (or the pseudogene TRBV3-2) and TRBJ1-5; unclear D gene. CDR1 is LGHDT, CDR2 YNNKEL, per germline (reference sequence). This CDR3 comprises 13 residues. V lost 9 bases and J lost 4, with 13 bases in between. The CDR3 loop is CASSMQVNQPQHF. Here the CDR3 DNA reads TGTGCCAGTAGCATGCAGGTAAATCAGCCCCAGCATTTT.

The rearrangement joins TRBV9 to TRBJ1-1; maybe TRBD1 (6 bases). CDR3 length equals 15 residues. Germline CDR1 is SGDLS and CDR2 is YYNGEE. V was cut by 3 bases and J by 4 bases, with 16 bases left in between. CDR3 nucleotide sequence: TGTGCCAGCAGCGGGCGGACAGTAGGTGTCACTGAAGCTTTCTTT. Translation gives CASSGRTVGVTEAFF.

The gene calls are TRBV3-1 (or the pseudogene TRBV3-2) and TRBJ2-6; D is uncertain. In germline, CDR1 is LGHDT, CDR2 YNNKEL (reference sequence). V lost 5 bases to trimming and J lost 4 bases, with 15 bases between them. This CDR3 has 16 residues. The CDR3 bases are TGTGCCAGCAGCTCTCACAGTTTTCTGGGGGCCAACGTCCTGACTTTC. It codes for CASSSHSFLGANVLTF.